This T cell receptor (beta chain) comes out of a study of blood T cell repertoires in COVID-19. This clone has only one observation. Trimming cost V 1 base and J 8 bases; bases outside gene matches: 4. The CDR3 runs to 14 residues. Germline values: CDR1 SGHTA, CDR2 FQGNSA. In the authors' workflow: Amplification of reference gene primers was used by the study to estimate nucleated cell counts. Here immunoSEQ multiplex PCR was the method, and the copy in TCRdb shows in-frame clones only, minus some. V and J calls plus clone size are reproduced from that table; the DNA served to infer D and trimming. The sample has over 100,000 clones, over 75% seen once.

The V and J genes are TRBV7-2 and TRBJ2-2; 7 positions agree with TRBD1. Material: peripheral blood. The TCR originated in a woman between 45 and 65 years old with acute or convalescent COVID-19. CDR3 bases: TGTGCCAGCAGCTTAGACAGGGGAAGAGGGGAGCTGTTTTTT. This sequence encodes CASSLDRGRGELFF.